This T cell receptor beta chain came from a study of identical twins. Study observations and caveats: Fewer insertions were carried by abundant cord blood beta clonotypes, but none was seen in memory repertoires. The study reached conclusions through statistical analysis that was cross-sectional, not following the same donors.

TCRdb independently ran MiXCR on the 5' RACE reads; one entry per CDR3 protein. Among about 470,000 distinct CDR3 sequences listed, 20% to 25% were seen once. This clonotype occurred a few times. Its antigen is currently unknown. CDR3 length equals 15 residues. After removal of 4 bases from V and 7 bases from J, the junction contained 6 bases not matched to a gene. Germline V lookup: CDR1 SGHDT, CDR2 YYEEEE. The donor group consisted entirely of healthy Caucasians. These records were also assigned to another study, of T cells expressing NK-cell markers. That study reports: Obtained from sorted CD3+CD56+NKG2C+, CD3+CD56+NKG2C- and CD3+CD56-NKG2C+ T cells were the TCR beta repertoires.

The receptor was isolated from a woman aged 18-30 years in good health. The chain has TRBV5-6 and TRBJ2-5; 14 bases are a match to TRBD2. Sequenced: CD4+ T cells sorted from blood. CDR3 nucleotides: TGTGCCAGCAGCCCAGGGACTAGCGGGAGTAGGACCCAGTACTTC. Protein product: CASSPGTSGSRTQYF.